The 14 T cell receptor beta chains presented below share a single source sample, sequenced in a study of T cells after yellow fever vaccination. TCRdb re-called the 5' RACE reads with MiXCR, one entry per CDR3 protein. The sample lists some 200,000 distinct CDR3 sequences; 9.5% to 11% were seen once. Here the sequenced sample was CD8+ T cells sorted from PBMCs, taken 15 days after the yellow fever booster vaccination. The receptors derive from a man between 18 and 29 years old who received the YFV17D yellow fever vaccine.

This clonotype was observed a single time. The rearrangement links TRBV9 to TRBJ2-3; 7 bases are a match to TRBD1. This CDR3 has 15 residues. Germline V CDR1 and CDR2: SGDLS, YYNGEE. V was pared by 2 bases and J by 2 bases, with 5 bases of the junction left unmatched. The DNA of the CDR3 is TGTGCCAGCAGCGTCCGGGACAGACCCACAGATACGCAGTATTTT. This gives the protein CASSVRDRPTDTQYF. Looking up the rest from reference TRBV9 and TRBJ2-3 gives the full variable domain: DSGVTQTPKHLITATGQRVTLRCSPRSGDLSVYWYQQSLDQGLQFLIQYYNGEERAKGNILERFSAQQFPDLHSELNLSSLELGDSALYFCASSVRDRPTDTQYFGPGTRLTVL.

The chain couples TRBV4-1 to TRBJ2-2, with D unresolved. Germline-derived CDR1 and CDR2 are MGHRA and YSYEKL. V gave up 1 base and J gave up 7 bases, with 7 bases separating them. The CDR3 is 13 residues long. The chain's CDR3 is CASSQVGIGELFF. CDR3 in DNA: TGCGCCAGCAGCCAAGTCGGAATCGGGGAGCTGTTTTTT.

In this sample, this clonotype turned up a few times. This rearrangement joins TRBV10-3 to TRBJ2-3; the match to TRBD2 covers 7 bases. Looked up from germline, CDR1 is ENHRY and CDR2 is SYGVKD. The CDR3 runs to 13 residues. V gave up 8 bases and J gave up 2 bases; unmatched junction bases: 4. In nucleotides, the CDR3 is TGTGCCATCGCGGGAGCCGACACAGATACGCAGTATTTT. It is translated as CAIAGADTDTQYF.

This clonotype was found many times. The J gene is TRBJ2-3, the V gene TRBV5-1; 8 bases fit TRBD1. Per germline, CDR1 SGHRS and CDR2 YFSETQ. The CDR3 totals 14 residues. Unmatched junction bases numbered 3, after V lost 2 bases and J lost 4 bases. In DNA form, the CDR3 reads TGCGCCAGCAGCTTCAGGACAGGGCCAGATACGCAGTATTTT. This encodes CASSFRTGPDTQYF.

V gene TRBV7-9 combines with J gene TRBJ2-7, with D possibly being TRBD2 (5 bases). The CDR3 extends over 14 amino acids. Trimming stripped 5 bases from V and 5 bases from J, with 16 bases between. Per the germline V gene, CDR1 is SEHNR and CDR2 is FQNEAQ (reference sequence). The CDR3: CASSKREPGDEQYV. CDR3 in DNA: TGTGCCAGCAGCAAGAGGGAGCCGGGCGACGAGCAGTACGTC.

This clonotype was observed a few times. The chain links TRBV7-8 to TRBJ2-1, with D perhaps TRBD1 or TRBD2 (5 bases each). This CDR3 is built from 14 residues. V shed 10 bases and J shed 2 bases, with 15 bases lying between them. The germline V gene has CDR1 SGHVS and CDR2 FQNEAQ. CDR3 residues: CATVPRGPYNEQFF. The CDR3 region has the DNA TGTGCCACCGTCCCCCGGGGACCCTACAATGAGCAGTTCTTC.

The rearrangement links TRBV4-2 to TRBJ2-2; no firm D call. CDR1 and CDR2 (germline): LGHNA, YNFKEQ. This CDR3 is built from 14 residues. The V and J ends lost 2 bases and 0 bases respectively, with 4 bases between them. CDR3: CASSQFTNTGELFF. As DNA, the CDR3 is TGTGCCAGCAGCCAATTTACGAACACCGGGGAGCTGTTTTTT.

J is TRBJ2-3 and V is TRBV27, with 11 bases lining up with TRBD2. Germline CDR1 is MNHEY and CDR2 is SMNVEV (reference sequence). The CDR3 sequence is 15 residues long. V shed 6 bases and J 5 bases; nucleotides not matched to a gene: 7. The CDR3 is CASRFSGGALDTQYF. CDR3 DNA sequence: TGTGCCAGCAGGTTTAGCGGGGGGGCCTTAGATACGCAGTATTTT.

The chain uses TRBV6-2 or TRBV6-3 and TRBJ2-7, with 9 bases identical to TRBD1. This CDR3 contains 15 residues. Looked up from germline, CDR1 is MNHEY and CDR2 is SVGEGT. J was trimmed by 1 base and V by 6 bases; bases with no gene match: 7. Here the CDR3 DNA reads TGTGCCAGCAGCGTCGGACAGGGGCCATCCTACGAGCAGTACGTC. The encoded protein is CASSVGQGPSYEQYV.

The chain has TRBV12-3 or TRBV12-4 and TRBJ2-1; D may be TRBD2 (5 bases). The CDR3 extends over 13 amino acids. Trimming cost V 5 bases and J 9 bases, with 14 bases left between them. The CDR3 spells CASSPSTSIEQFF. Here the CDR3 DNA reads TGTGCCAGCAGTCCCTCAACTAGTATTGAGCAGTTCTTC.

This clonotype was found many times. This chain joins TRBV3-1 and TRBJ2-3; TRBD2 is a possible D gene (5 bases). V was pared by 0 bases and J by 4 bases, with 23 bases between. The CDR3 has 19 amino acids. From germline, CDR1 is LGHDT and CDR2 YNNKEL (reference sequence). DNA of the CDR3: TGTGCCAGCAGCCAAGATCATCATGGCGGTACGGGATATCCAGATACGCAGTATTTT. Encoded protein: CASSQDHHGGTGYPDTQYF.

This clonotype was seen a handful of times. The CDR3, as DNA: TGTGCCAGCAGTTTATCATTAGCGGTTTCCACAGATACGCAGTATTTT. It specifies CASSLSLAVSTDTQYF. The V and J genes are TRBV27 and TRBJ2-3; possibly TRBD2 for D (6 bases). V lost 0 bases and J lost 2, with 12 bases in between. The CDR3 runs 16 residues. The germline gives CDR1 MNHEY, CDR2 SMNVEV (reference sequence).

The V gene is TRBV12-3 or TRBV12-4, the J gene TRBJ2-3, with D perhaps matching TRBD1 or TRBD2 (5 bases each). This CDR3 comprises 15 residues. The V end lost 7 bases, the J end lost 4 bases, and 18 bases lay between the germline ends. Here the CDR3 reads CASTITGRGADTQYF. CDR3 DNA sequence: TGTGCCAGCACTATAACCGGCAGAGGGGCAGATACGCAGTATTTT.

The chain links TRBV19 to TRBJ2-7, with D perhaps TRBD1 or TRBD2 (6 bases each). Trimming removed 6 bases at V and 3 bases at J, with 12 bases between. Germline values: CDR1 LNHDA, CDR2 SQIVND (reference sequence). There are 13 residues in the CDR3. In DNA, the CDR3 is TGTGCCAGTAGCGCGGGACAACACTACGAGCAGTACTTC. Translation: CASSAGQHYEQYF.